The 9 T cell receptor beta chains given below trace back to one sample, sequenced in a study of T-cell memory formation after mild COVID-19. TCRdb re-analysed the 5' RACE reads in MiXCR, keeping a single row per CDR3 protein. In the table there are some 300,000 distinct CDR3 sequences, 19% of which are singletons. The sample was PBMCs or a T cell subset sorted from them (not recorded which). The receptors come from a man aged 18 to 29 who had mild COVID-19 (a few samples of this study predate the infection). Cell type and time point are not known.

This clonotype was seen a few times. The DNA of the CDR3 is TGCAGCGTAGGGGACGGCCCCGGTCAGCCCCAGCATTTT. Its protein is CSVGDGPGQPQHF. The chain recombines TRBV29-1 with TRBJ1-5; weak D call: TRBD1 (5 bases). Germline V gene lookup returns CDR1 SQVTM and CDR2 ANQGSEA. Trimming shortened V by 6 bases and J by 6 bases, and 15 bases separated the two germline ends. This CDR3 contains 13 residues.

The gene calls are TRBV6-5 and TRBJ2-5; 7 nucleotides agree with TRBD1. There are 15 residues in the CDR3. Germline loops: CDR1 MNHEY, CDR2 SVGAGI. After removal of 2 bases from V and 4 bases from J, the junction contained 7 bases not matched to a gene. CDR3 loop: CASSYDQGGGETQYF. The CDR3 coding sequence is TGTGCCAGCAGTTACGATCAAGGGGGCGGAGAGACCCAGTACTTC.

Written as DNA, the CDR3 is TGTGCCAGCAGTTTGGGGTTCATTCAGCCCCAGCATTTT. Protein: CASSLGFIQPQHF. This sequence joins TRBV12-3 or TRBV12-4 and TRBJ1-5; no definite D call. This CDR3 is built from 13 residues. Trimming took 3 bases from V and 6 from J, leaving 9 bases between them.

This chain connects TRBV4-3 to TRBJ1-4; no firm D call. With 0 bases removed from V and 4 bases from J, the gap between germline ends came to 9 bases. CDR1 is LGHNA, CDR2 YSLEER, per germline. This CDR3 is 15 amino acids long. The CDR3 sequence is CASSQDGKSNEKLFF. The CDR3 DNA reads TGCGCCAGCAGCCAAGATGGGAAAAGTAATGAAAAACTGTTTTTT.

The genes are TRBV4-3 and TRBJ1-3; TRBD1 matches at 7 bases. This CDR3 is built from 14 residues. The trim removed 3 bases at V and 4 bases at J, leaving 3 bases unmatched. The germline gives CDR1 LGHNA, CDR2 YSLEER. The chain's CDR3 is CASSQTGRGNTIYF. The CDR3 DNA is TGCGCCAGCAGCCAGACAGGGAGAGGAAACACCATATATTTT.

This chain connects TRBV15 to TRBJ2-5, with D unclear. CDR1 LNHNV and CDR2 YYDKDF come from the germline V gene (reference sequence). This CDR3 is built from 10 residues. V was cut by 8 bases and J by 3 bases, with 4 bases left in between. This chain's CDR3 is CATGEETQYF. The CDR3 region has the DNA TGTGCCACCGGGGAAGAGACCCAGTACTTC.

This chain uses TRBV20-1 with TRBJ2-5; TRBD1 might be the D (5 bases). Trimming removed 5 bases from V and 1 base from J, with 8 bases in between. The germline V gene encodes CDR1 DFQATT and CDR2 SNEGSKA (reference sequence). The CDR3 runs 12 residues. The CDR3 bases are TGCAGTGCTTGGGGCGGCCAAGAGACCCAGTACTTC. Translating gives CSAWGGQETQYF.

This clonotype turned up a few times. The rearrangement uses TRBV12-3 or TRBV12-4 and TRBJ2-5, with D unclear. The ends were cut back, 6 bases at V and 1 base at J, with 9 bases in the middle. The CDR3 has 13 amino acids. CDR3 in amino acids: CASSNSFQETQYF. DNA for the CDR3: TGTGCCAGCAGCAACAGCTTCCAAGAGACCCAGTACTTC.

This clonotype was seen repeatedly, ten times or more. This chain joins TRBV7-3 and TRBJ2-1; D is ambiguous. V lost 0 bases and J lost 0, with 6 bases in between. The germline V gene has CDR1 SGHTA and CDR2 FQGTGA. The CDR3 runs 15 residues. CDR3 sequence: CASSLTVGSYNEQFF. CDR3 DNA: TGTGCCAGCAGCTTAACTGTCGGCTCCTACAATGAGCAGTTCTTC.